These 30 T cell receptor beta chains came from one sample sequenced in a study of T cell responses to AZD1222 COVID-19 vaccine. Some clones are missing from TCRdb's copy, which holds only in-frame ones; the method was immunoSEQ multiplex PCR. The sample lists 110,000 to 150,000 clones; more than 85% were seen once. The sample here was peripheral blood, taken after recovery from COVID-19. All receptors come from an adult who had recovered from COVID-19.

The gene calls are TRBV27 and TRBJ1-1; no clear D gene. CDR1 MNHEY and CDR2 SMNVEV come from the germline V gene (reference sequence). The CDR3 has 13 residues. V was clipped by 1 base and J by 3 bases, with 6 bases between them. Here the CDR3 DNA reads TGTGCCAGCAGTTTATATGACCACACTGAAGCTTTCTTT. The encoded protein is CASSLYDHTEAFF.

The gene calls are TRBV6-1 and TRBJ2-7; D is possibly TRBD1 (6 bases). Trimming shortened V by 4 bases and J by 2 bases, and 18 bases separated the two germline ends. From germline, CDR1 is MNHNS and CDR2 SASEGT. This CDR3 is built from 16 residues. The DNA for the CDR3 is TGTGCCAGCAGTGCCACTACCGGGACAAGAACCTACGAGCAGTACTTC. It translates to CASSATTGTRTYEQYF.

The rearrangement links TRBV21-1 to TRBJ1-6. TRBV21-1 is termed a pseudogene. The CDR3 length is 16 residues. The CDR3 coding sequence is TGTGCCAGCAGCAAAGGATGGAACGGTGATAATTCACCCCTCCACTTT. Encoded protein: CASSKGWNGDNSPLHF.

The chain recombines TRBV5-1 with TRBJ2-1; TRBD1 or TRBD2 may be the D gene (5 bases each). The CDR3 length is 13 residues. Germline-derived CDR1 and CDR2 are SGHRS and YFSETQ. V lost 0 bases to trimming and J lost 7 bases, with 8 bases between them. In nucleotides, the CDR3 is TGCGCCAGCAGCTTGGCCGAGGGGAATGAGCAGTTCTTC. Translated, it gives CASSLAEGNEQFF.

The chain recombines TRBV5-1 with TRBJ2-2, with a weak D call TRBD1 (6 bases). With 4 bases removed from V and 5 bases from J, the gap between germline ends came to 9 bases. CDR3 length equals 13 residues. Germline V CDR1 and CDR2: SGHRS, YFSETQ. CDR3 sequence reads: CASSGQFTGELFF. In DNA, the CDR3 is TGCGCCAGCAGCGGACAGTTTACCGGGGAGCTGTTTTTT.

CDR3 in amino acids: CASSFLGMDSYEQYF. Here the CDR3 DNA reads TGTGCCAGCAGTTTCCTGGGAATGGACTCCTACGAGCAGTACTTC. V usage is TRBV28 and J usage is TRBJ2-7; D is unresolved. CDR1 and CDR2 from the germline V gene are MDHEN and SYDVKM. CDR3 length: 15 residues. V lost 3 bases to trimming and J lost 0 bases, with 12 bases between them.

The rearrangement links TRBV11-2 to TRBJ1-4, with TRBD1 matching over 7 bases. This CDR3 is 16 amino acids long. Germline assignment: CDR1 SGHAT and CDR2 FQNNGV. The V and J ends lost 5 bases and 5 bases, in that order; junction bases with no gene match: 11. CDR3 coding DNA: TGTGCCAGCAGCCCCAGACAGGGCGCAATCAATGAAAAACTGTTTTTT. Its protein is CASSPRQGAINEKLFF.

The V call is TRBV18, the J call TRBJ1-1, with D perhaps TRBD1 (5 bases). Germline CDR1 KGHSH, CDR2 LQKENI. The CDR3 loop spans 15 amino acids. Trimming stripped 3 bases from V and 7 bases from J, with 18 bases between. CDR3 coding DNA: TGTGCCAGCTCACCTAGCGGGGGTAAAGCGGTTGAAGCTTTCTTT. Amino acid sequence: CASSPSGGKAVEAFF.

The chain recombines TRBV7-9 with TRBJ1-4; D perhaps matches TRBD1 (6 bases). This CDR3 is 14 amino acids long. Germline values: CDR1 SEHNR, CDR2 FQNEAQ (reference sequence). Trimming cost V 4 bases and J 5 bases, with 11 bases left between them. This CDR3 reads CASSYRDQNEKLFF. In nucleotides, the CDR3 is TGTGCCAGCAGCTACAGGGACCAGAATGAAAAACTGTTTTTT.

CDR3 nucleotides: TGCGCCAGCAGCTTGGCCGGGACAGCAAGCAACATTCAGTACTTC. Amino acid sequence: CASSLAGTASNIQYF. The chain joins TRBV5-1 to TRBJ2-4, with 7 bases that match TRBD1. The V and J ends lost 0 bases and 7 bases, in that order; junction bases with no gene match: 7. CDR1 SGHRS and CDR2 YFSETQ come from the germline V gene. There are 15 residues in the CDR3.

V and J are TRBV3-1 (or the pseudogene TRBV3-2) and TRBJ2-1; no clear D gene. From germline, CDR1 is LGHDT and CDR2 YNNKEL (reference sequence). There are 13 residues in the CDR3. V was pared by 1 base and J by 4 bases, with 5 bases between. CDR3 nucleotide sequence: TGTGCCAGCAGCCAAGGGCGGTACAATGAGCAGTTCTTC. It yields the protein CASSQGRYNEQFF.

V gene TRBV28 combines with J gene TRBJ1-1; weak D call: TRBD1 (6 bases). There are 15 residues in the CDR3. CDR1 is MDHEN and CDR2 is SYDVKM in the germline V gene. Between the trimmed V and J ends, which lost 6 bases and 5 bases, there was a span of 19 bases. CDR3 sequence (DNA): TGTGCCAGCAGCTCCGGGGGACTTAGGGGGACTGAAGCTTTCTTT. Amino acids: CASSSGGLRGTEAFF.

The J gene is TRBJ1-6, the V gene TRBV6-5; D not certain. The germline CDR1 and CDR2 sequences are MNHEY and SVGAGI. With 5 bases removed from V and 4 bases from J, the gap between germline ends came to 9 bases. CDR3 length: 14 amino acids. DNA for the CDR3: TGTGCCAGCAGTCTGGTGAGGTATAATTCACCCCTCCACTTT. It yields the protein CASSLVRYNSPLHF.

The chain uses TRBV21-1 and TRBJ1-5. TRBV21-1 is an annotated pseudogene. The CDR3 contains 13 residues. CDR3 residues: CASSKVNNQPQHF. The CDR3 DNA reads as TGTGCCAGCAGCAAAGTAAACAATCAGCCCCAGCATTTT.

This clone was found once. As DNA, the CDR3 is TGTGCCAGCAGTCCGTGGGGGACAGCGGATGAAAAACTGTTTTTT. As protein: CASSPWGTADEKLFF. The rearrangement uses TRBV28 and TRBJ1-4; 7 bases align to TRBD1. Germline CDR1 MDHEN, CDR2 SYDVKM. CDR3 length equals 15 residues. Trimming at V came to 5 bases and at J to 6 bases, leaving 9 bases not matched to a gene.

The CDR3 spells CASSVSGRTSYEQYF. The CDR3 bases are TGTGCCAGCAGTGTGAGCGGGAGGACCTCTTACGAGCAGTACTTC. The rearrangement uses TRBV6-4 and TRBJ2-7; 9 bases are shared with TRBD2. V was pared by 4 bases and J by 4 bases, with 8 bases of the junction left unmatched. The CDR3 loop spans 15 amino acids. Germline CDR1 MRHNA, CDR2 SNTAGT.

This clone was recorded once. The chain uses TRBV5-1 and TRBJ2-1; 12 nucleotides line up with TRBD2. The J segment lost 7 bases and the V segment lost 0 bases, leaving 11 bases of the junction unmatched. This CDR3 is built from 18 residues. Germline V gene sequence: CDR1 SGHRS, CDR2 YFSETQ. The CDR3 loop is CASSLAASGRALWNEQFF. For the CDR3, the DNA is TGCGCCAGCAGCTTGGCCGCTAGCGGGAGGGCCCTCTGGAATGAGCAGTTCTTC. Using reference TRBV5-1 and TRBJ2-1 for the parts outside the CDR3, the full variable domain is KAGVTQTPRYLIKTRGQQVTLSCSPISGHRSVSWYQQTPGQGLQFLFEYFSETQRNKGNFPGRFSGRQFSNSRSEMNVSTLELGDSALYLCASSLAASGRALWNEQFFGPGTRLTVL.

The table lists this clone with a count of one. The chain has TRBV28 and TRBJ1-1; TRBD1 is a possible D gene (5 bases). CDR3 length: 14 residues. Trimming removed 7 bases from V and 4 bases from J, with 16 bases in between. CDR1 and CDR2 (germline): MDHEN, SYDVKM. The DNA of the CDR3 is TGTGCCAGCATCCTCGACAGATCTTCCACTGAAGCTTTCTTT. Amino acids: CASILDRSSTEAFF.

For the CDR3, the DNA is TGTGCCAGCAGTTTTAGGGCTGGAAACACCATATATTTT. Its translation is CASSFRAGNTIYF. The V and J genes are TRBV27 and TRBJ1-3; no clear D gene. Germline V CDR1 and CDR2: MNHEY, SMNVEV (reference sequence). Trimming shortened V by 3 bases and J by 2 bases, and 5 bases separated the two germline ends. The CDR3 loop spans 13 amino acids.

This CDR3 is CASSPDSQRGHEQFF. As DNA, the CDR3 is TGTGCCAGCTCACCAGACAGCCAGAGGGGTCATGAGCAGTTCTTC. V gene TRBV18 combines with J gene TRBJ2-1; D is tentatively TRBD1 or TRBD2 (5 bases each). This CDR3 has 15 residues. The germline CDR1 and CDR2 sequences are KGHSH and LQKENI. V was shortened by 2 bases and J by 8 bases, with 16 bases between the two germline ends.

This chain links TRBV5-1 with TRBJ2-7; 9 bases line up with TRBD1. CDR1 is SGHRS, CDR2 YFSETQ, per germline. The ends lost 3 bases at V and 6 bases at J; junction bases unmatched: 10. The CDR3 runs to 15 residues. As DNA, the CDR3 is TGCGCCAGCAGCTACAGGGGGCAAACGACGGGCGAGCAGTACTTC. Its translation is CASSYRGQTTGEQYF. Looking up the rest from reference TRBV5-1 and TRBJ2-7 gives the full variable domain: KAGVTQTPRYLIKTRGQQVTLSCSPISGHRSVSWYQQTPGQGLQFLFEYFSETQRNKGNFPGRFSGRQFSNSRSEMNVSTLELGDSALYLCASSYRGQTTGEQYFGPGTRLTVT.

The gene calls are TRBV19 and TRBJ1-5; D is perhaps TRBD1 (5 bases). The CDR3 is 14 residues long. V was clipped by 5 bases and J by 1 base, with 9 bases between them. Germline CDR1 and CDR2: LNHDA and SQIVND (reference sequence). CDR3 sequence reads: CASSSGTSNQPQHF. The CDR3 DNA is TGTGCCAGTAGTTCAGGGACGAGCAATCAGCCCCAGCATTTT.

The CDR3: CATLGERNQPQHF. The CDR3 DNA follows: TGTGCCACCCTGGGGGAGCGCAATCAGCCCCAGCATTTT. The V gene is TRBV10-3, the J gene TRBJ1-5, with TRBD1 as a possible D gene (5 bases). The germline V gene has CDR1 ENHRY and CDR2 SYGVKD. Deletions cut 10 bases from V and 2 bases from J, with 12 bases between. The CDR3 has 13 residues.

The DNA for the CDR3 is TGTGCCAGCAGAACGGCAGCCCCGGGGGCCGGGGAGCTGTTTTTT. This sequence encodes CASRTAAPGAGELFF. This chain links TRBV6-5 with TRBJ2-2, with D tentatively TRBD2 (6 bases). Germline lookup yields CDR1 MNHEY and CDR2 SVGAGI. Trimming removed 6 bases at V and 6 bases at J, with 17 bases between. The CDR3 loop spans 15 amino acids.

This chain joins TRBV5-4 and TRBJ2-6; TRBD1 is a possible D gene (5 bases). CDR1 is SGHNT, CDR2 YYREEE, per germline (reference sequence). This CDR3 region has 13 residues. V was cut by 4 bases and J by 8 bases, with 10 bases left in between. CDR3 in amino acids: CASSQGLTNVLTF. As DNA, the CDR3 is TGTGCCAGCAGCCAGGGTTTGACCAACGTCCTGACTTTC.

V usage is TRBV7-9 and J usage is TRBJ2-3; TRBD2 agrees at 12 bases. V was pared by 6 bases and J by 6 bases, with 7 bases of the junction left unmatched. The length of the CDR3 is 15 residues. Germline V gene sequence: CDR1 SEHNR, CDR2 FQNEAQ (reference sequence). CDR3 nucleotides: TGTGCCAGCAGAAGGACTAGCGGGGCGGGGGATACGCAGTATTTT. It is translated as CASRRTSGAGDTQYF.

This clone has a handful of counts. This rearrangement joins TRBV24-1 to TRBJ1-1; D unclear. The length of the CDR3 is 13 residues. Trimming removed 12 bases at V and 2 bases at J, with 15 bases between. Looked up from germline, CDR1 is KGHDR and CDR2 is SFDVKD. DNA of the CDR3: TGTGCCCCACCGGGAGCGGTTAACACTGAAGCTTTCTTT. This translates into CAPPGAVNTEAFF.

The chain joins TRBV5-1 to TRBJ1-1, with 7 nucleotides matching TRBD1. This CDR3 has 15 amino acids. Germline assignment: CDR1 SGHRS and CDR2 YFSETQ. Trimming removed 0 bases from V and 10 bases from J; junction bases left unmatched: 12. The CDR3: CASSLVGDSFRGAFF. In DNA form, the CDR3 reads TGCGCCAGCAGCTTGGTGGGGGACAGTTTCAGGGGAGCTTTCTTT.

This chain uses TRBV3-1 (or the pseudogene TRBV3-2) with TRBJ2-7; D is possibly TRBD2 (6 bases). Germline assignment: CDR1 LGHDT and CDR2 YNNKEL (reference sequence). The CDR3 consists of 15 residues. Deletions cut 0 bases from V and 1 base from J, with 10 bases between. The CDR3 DNA sequence: TGTGCCAGCAGCCAAGACCCGGGAGAATCCTACGAGCAGTACTTC. This codes for CASSQDPGESYEQYF.

For the CDR3, the DNA is TGTGCCAGCAGCCAAATGGGAAGCTCCTACGAGCAGTACTTC. Protein: CASSQMGSSYEQYF. V and J are TRBV3-1 (or the pseudogene TRBV3-2) and TRBJ2-7; D is unresolved. V lost 2 bases and J 0 bases, leaving 8 bases between the germline ends. CDR3 size: 14 residues. Germline V gives CDR1 LGHDT, CDR2 YNNKEL (reference sequence).